These 21 T cell receptor beta chains were sequenced from one sample in a study of blood T cell repertoires in COVID-19. Here immunoSEQ multiplex PCR was the method, and the copy in TCRdb shows in-frame clones only, minus some. This table holds 45,000 to 50,000 clones, about 83% found once. The sequencing sample was made of peripheral blood. These receptors all come from an older man in a cohort sampled during active COVID-19.

The V and J genes are TRBV2 and TRBJ1-1, with a tentative D call TRBD1 (6 bases). This CDR3 is built from 13 residues. Trimming removed 7 bases from V and 4 bases from J, with 13 bases in between. From germline, CDR1 is SNHLY and CDR2 FYNNEI. The CDR3 DNA follows: TGTGCCAGCACCCCTGGACAGTTCACTGAAGCTTTCTTT. Translating gives CASTPGQFTEAFF. The whole variable domain, remainder taken from reference TRBV2 and TRBJ1-1, is EPEVTQTPSHQVTQMGQEVILRCVPISNHLYFYWYRQILGQKVEFLVSFYNNEISEKSEIFDDQFSVERPDGSNFTLKIRSTKLEDSAMYFCASTPGQFTEAFFGQGTRLTVV.

This sequence joins TRBV5-1 and TRBJ1-3; 7 nucleotides align to TRBD1. The junction had 3 bases not matched to a gene; V was cut back by 0 bases and J by 0 bases. From germline, CDR1 is SGHRS and CDR2 YFSETQ. This CDR3 is 16 amino acids long. The DNA of the CDR3 is TGCGCCAGCAGCTTGGCACAGGGGAGCTCTGGAAACACCATATATTTT. Protein sequence: CASSLAQGSSGNTIYF. Drawing the rest from reference TRBV5-1 and TRBJ1-3, the complete variable domain is KAGVTQTPRYLIKTRGQQVTLSCSPISGHRSVSWYQQTPGQGLQFLFEYFSETQRNKGNFPGRFSGRQFSNSRSEMNVSTLELGDSALYLCASSLAQGSSGNTIYFGEGSWLTVV.

Of note for this clone: The same CDR3 is also encoded by other DNA sequences in this sample. The chain joins TRBV18 to TRBJ1-1; the D gene is possibly TRBD1 (5 bases). Germline V gene sequence: CDR1 KGHSH, CDR2 LQKENI. CDR3 size: 15 residues. V was cut by 2 bases and J by 1 base, with 11 bases left in between. CDR3 sequence: CASSPKQGANTEAFF. CDR3 coding DNA: TGTGCCAGCTCACCAAAGCAGGGTGCGAACACTGAAGCTTTCTTT.

Concerning this clone: This same CDR3 is encoded by further DNA sequences in the sample. The chain employs TRBV7-9 and TRBJ1-1; possibly TRBD1 for D (5 bases). CDR1 SEHNR and CDR2 FQNEAQ come from the germline V gene (reference sequence). The CDR3 is made up of 13 amino acids. Between the trimmed V and J ends, which lost 2 bases and 4 bases, there was a span of 8 bases. CDR3 sequence (DNA): TGTGCCAGCAGCTTACAGGGTAGCACTGAAGCTTTCTTT. Amino acids: CASSLQGSTEAFF.

This chain links TRBV2 with TRBJ2-3; the D gene is possibly TRBD2 (5 bases). Trimming stripped 6 bases from V and 6 bases from J, with 28 bases between. The CDR3 covers 18 residues. CDR1 is SNHLY, CDR2 FYNNEI, per germline. The CDR3 region is CASRDLSGGGTITDTQYF. In DNA, the CDR3 is TGTGCCAGCAGAGACCTTTCTGGCGGAGGAACCATTACTGATACGCAGTATTTT.

This clone has just one count. The rearrangement joins TRBV24-1 to TRBJ2-7; no clear D. Germline values: CDR1 KGHDR, CDR2 SFDVKD. Trimming left V 3 bases short and J 5 bases short, with 7 bases between. The CDR3 extends over 12 amino acids. Written as DNA, the CDR3 is TGTGCCACCAGTGATGCGGCCGACGAGCAGTACTTC. Translated: CATSDAADEQYF.

CDR3 sequence reads: CATSGTYHRRSNTEAFF. The CDR3 nucleotides read TGTGCCACCAGCGGAACATACCACAGGCGATCGAACACTGAAGCTTTCTTT. V gene TRBV15 combines with J gene TRBJ1-1, with a possible D match to TRBD1 (5 bases). Trimming took 5 bases from V and 1 from J, leaving 20 bases between them. CDR1 and CDR2 from the germline V gene are LNHNV and YYDKDF (reference sequence). This CDR3 spans 17 amino acids.

This chain connects TRBV14 to TRBJ2-6, with unresolved D. The CDR3 extends over 16 amino acids. CDR1 is SGHDN, CDR2 FVKESK, per germline. With 2 bases removed from V and 2 bases from J, the gap between germline ends came to 10 bases. This CDR3 is CASSQRFRAGANVLTF. For the CDR3, the DNA is TGTGCCAGCAGCCAAAGGTTCCGGGCTGGGGCCAACGTCCTGACTTTC.

The V gene is TRBV7-2, the J gene TRBJ2-7; 13 nucleotides agree with TRBD2. Per the germline V gene, CDR1 is SGHTA and CDR2 is FQGNSA. The CDR3 is made up of 15 amino acids. V dropped 4 bases and J dropped 4; count of bases not matched to a gene: 4. The chain's CDR3 is CASSWGLAGPYEQYF. CDR3 nucleotides: TGTGCCAGCAGCTGGGGACTAGCGGGACCTTACGAGCAGTACTTC.

This chain joins TRBV5-6 and TRBJ2-1; 12 bases agree with TRBD2. V lost 3 bases to trimming and J lost 7 bases; unmatched junction nucleotides: 5. The CDR3 extends over 15 amino acids. CDR1 is SGHDT, CDR2 YYEEEE, per germline. CDR3 protein: CASSSTSGGWNEQFF. For the CDR3, the DNA is TGTGCCAGCAGCTCGACTAGCGGGGGTTGGAATGAGCAGTTCTTC.

V and J are TRBV10-1 and TRBJ2-1; tentatively, D is TRBD2 (6 bases). CDR3 size: 13 residues. Trimming removed 5 bases at V and 10 bases at J, with 15 bases between. CDR1 WNHNN and CDR2 SYGVQD come from the germline V gene (reference sequence). The CDR3 DNA sequence: TGCGCCAGCAGTCGGGACTCTCCGGGGGAGCAGTTCTTC. Protein sequence: CASSRDSPGEQFF.

V is TRBV29-1 and J is TRBJ2-5; a weak D match, TRBD1 (5 bases). V was clipped by 4 bases and J by 5 bases, with 14 bases between them. CDR3 length: 13 residues. CDR1 and CDR2 (germline): SQVTM, ANQGSEA. Here the CDR3 reads CSVVRFRDETQYF. In DNA form, the CDR3 reads TGCAGCGTTGTAAGGTTCAGGGATGAGACCCAGTACTTC.

The gene calls are TRBV7-8 and TRBJ2-7; D not certain. CDR1 and CDR2 (germline): SGHVS, FQNEAQ. V was clipped by 0 bases and J by 1 base, with 7 bases between them. The CDR3 is 14 residues long. The CDR3 DNA sequence: TGTGCCAGCAGCTTAGCTAGCTATTCCTACGAGCAGTACTTC. It codes for CASSLASYSYEQYF.

The rearrangement links TRBV24-1 to TRBJ2-1; TRBD2 is a possible D gene (5 bases). Germline values: CDR1 KGHDR, CDR2 SFDVKD. The CDR3 contains 16 residues. V was shortened by 1 base and J by 0 bases, with 9 bases between the two germline ends. CDR3 DNA: TGTGCCACCAGTGATTTAAGAGCGGACTCCTACAATGAGCAGTTCTTC. Encoded protein: CATSDLRADSYNEQFF.

The genes are TRBV19 and TRBJ2-6, with 9 bases matching TRBD1. The CDR3 covers 16 residues. Per the germline V gene, CDR1 is LNHDA and CDR2 is SQIVND (reference sequence). Trimming cost V 2 bases and J 6 bases; bases outside gene matches: 5. The CDR3 is CASSIKTGGMANVLTF. CDR3 bases: TGTGCCAGTAGTATAAAGACAGGGGGTATGGCCAACGTCCTGACTTTC.

The V call is TRBV6-2 or TRBV6-3, the J call TRBJ2-1; 10 nucleotides match TRBD2. Germline V gene sequence: CDR1 MNHEY, CDR2 SVGEGT. The CDR3 length is 15 residues. V gave up 6 bases and J gave up 5 bases; unmatched junction bases: 7. CDR3 protein: CASSLRLAGHNEQFF. In nucleotides, the CDR3 is TGTGCCAGCAGCCTTCGACTAGCGGGCCACAATGAGCAGTTCTTC.

The V gene is TRBV27, the J gene TRBJ1-3, with 7 bases lining up with TRBD1. Germline-derived CDR1 and CDR2 are MNHEY and SMNVEV (reference sequence). The CDR3 loop spans 13 amino acids. J lost 4 bases, V lost 6 bases, and 3 bases had no gene match. CDR3 sequence (DNA): TGTGCCAGCAGCCGGGACAGAGGAAACACCATATATTTT. Amino acid sequence: CASSRDRGNTIYF.

The CDR3 region is CASSSSGQGSTEAFF. The CDR3 DNA sequence: TGCGCCAGCAGCTCCTCGGGACAGGGTAGCACTGAAGCTTTCTTT. V is TRBV5-1 and J is TRBJ1-1; 9 bases are shared with TRBD1. V trimming: 3 bases; J trimming: 4 bases; junction bases outside the gene matches: 7. Germline loops: CDR1 SGHRS, CDR2 YFSETQ. The CDR3 length is 15 residues.

The chain has TRBV5-4 and TRBJ1-2, with TRBD1 matching 12 bases. This CDR3 contains 16 residues. Trimming at V came to 4 bases and at J to 6 bases, leaving 10 bases not matched to a gene. From germline, CDR1 is SGHNT and CDR2 YYREEE (reference sequence). This chain's CDR3 is CASSTGTGGSVNGYTF. CDR3 DNA: TGTGCCAGCAGCACCGGGACAGGGGGCAGTGTGAATGGCTACACCTTC.

The chain carries TRBV28 and TRBJ2-7; 12 bases match TRBD2. Germline lookup yields CDR1 MDHEN and CDR2 SYDVKM. There are 16 residues in the CDR3. Trimming removed 4 bases from V and 3 bases from J; junction bases left unmatched: 7. CDR3 nucleotides: TGTGCCAGCAGTTGGGGCAGACTAGCGGGAGTCTACGAGCAGTACTTC. Its protein is CASSWGRLAGVYEQYF.

CDR3 residues: CAWSVHVGNQPQHF. The CDR3 DNA sequence: TGTGCCTGGAGTGTACACGTCGGCAATCAGCCCCAGCATTTT. The V call is TRBV30, the J call TRBJ1-5; D not certain. Germline CDR1 is GTSNPN and CDR2 is SVGIG (reference sequence). The CDR3 is 14 residues long. The V gene lost 0 bases and the J gene lost 2 bases, with 8 bases spanning the gap.